This TCR beta chain was recovered during a study of blood T cell repertoires in COVID-19. Across the whole study: The United States, Italy and Spain were the sources of the acute and convalescent COVID-19 samples.

The repertoire was sequenced with immunoSEQ multiplex PCR; TCRdb's copy has only in-frame clones and lacks some. The table includes about 270,000 clones, roughly 91% detected once. Participants' reported clinical history set cohort assignment. V lost 4 bases and J 0 bases, leaving 4 bases between the germline ends. Germline CDR1 and CDR2: SNHLY and FYNNEI. The CDR3 consists of 13 residues. Sample: PBMCs or T cells enriched from blood (not recorded which). The clonotype originates from a woman aged 40-49 years with acute COVID-19. The chain couples TRBV2 to TRBJ1-5; no definite D call. Written as DNA, the CDR3 is TGTGCCAGCAGTGGAGATAGCAATCAGCCCCAGCATTTT. Its translation is CASSGDSNQPQHF.